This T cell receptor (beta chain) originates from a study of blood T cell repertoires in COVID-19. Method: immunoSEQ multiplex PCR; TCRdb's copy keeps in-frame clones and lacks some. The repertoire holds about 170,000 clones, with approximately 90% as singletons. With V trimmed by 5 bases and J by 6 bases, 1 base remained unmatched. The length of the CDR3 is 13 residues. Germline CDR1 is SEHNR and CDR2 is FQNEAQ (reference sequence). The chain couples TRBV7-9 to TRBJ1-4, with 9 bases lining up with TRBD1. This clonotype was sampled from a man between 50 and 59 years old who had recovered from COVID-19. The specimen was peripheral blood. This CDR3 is CASSGTGYEKLFF. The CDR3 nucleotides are TGTGCCAGCAGCGGGACAGGGTATGAAAAACTGTTTTTT.